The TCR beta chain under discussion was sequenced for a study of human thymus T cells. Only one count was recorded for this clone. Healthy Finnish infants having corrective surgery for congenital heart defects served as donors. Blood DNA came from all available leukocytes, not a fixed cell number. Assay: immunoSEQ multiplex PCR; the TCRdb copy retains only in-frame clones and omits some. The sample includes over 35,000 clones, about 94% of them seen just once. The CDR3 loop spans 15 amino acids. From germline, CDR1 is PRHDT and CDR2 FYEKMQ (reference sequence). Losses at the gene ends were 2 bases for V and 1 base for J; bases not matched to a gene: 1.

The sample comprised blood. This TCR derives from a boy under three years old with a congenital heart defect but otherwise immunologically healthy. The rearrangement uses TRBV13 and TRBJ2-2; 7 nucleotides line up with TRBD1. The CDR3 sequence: CASSLTGENTGELFF. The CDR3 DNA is TGTGCCAGCAGCTTAACAGGGGAGAACACCGGGGAGCTGTTTTTT.